Included here is one T cell receptor (beta chain) sequence, with context. Its antigen is as yet unknown. Per germline, CDR1 MNHNY and CDR2 SVGAGI (reference sequence). The V end lost 5 bases, the J end lost 2 bases, and 15 bases lay between the germline ends. The CDR3 has 15 amino acids. Every donor provided one heparinised blood draw, which averaged approximately 100 mL. The entirety of the isolated RNA underwent reverse transcription, so expressed TCRB transcripts were sequenced. Each sample of naive, central memory or regulatory T cells had, on average, approximately 3.5 million reads. Profiling relied on immunoSEQ multiplex PCR, and the TCRdb table lists in-frame clones only, not all of them. The sample yields 600,000 to 700,000 clones, 12% seen once. The data belong to a study of beta chain features in type 1 diabetes. Study-wide points: Moderate but significant shortening of TCRB CDR3s was recorded in all four CD4+ subsets from Type 1 diabetes patients. Naive, central memory and regulatory TCRB repertoires appeared more similar among patients than healthy donors.

Sequences were obtained from naive CD4+ T cells from blood. V is TRBV6-6 and J is TRBJ1-2; maybe TRBD1 (6 bases). The TCR originated in a man aged 25 to 40 with type 1 diabetes. In DNA form, the CDR3 reads TGTGCCAGCAGTAACATCCTGGACAGAAACTATGGCTACACCTTC. Residues: CASSNILDRNYGYTF.